One and the same sample provided the 12 T cell receptor beta chains below, sequenced in a study of shared clonotypes between healthy human individuals. This table comes from immunoSEQ multiplex PCR, and its TCRdb copy is limited to in-frame clones, with some not included. In the table there are some 1.5 million clones, approximately 98% of which are singletons. The sequenced sample consisted of naive CD4+ T cells sorted from blood. Subset of the sample: CD45RA+ positively selected. These receptors were collected from a young man in good health.

This clone was recorded once. The genes are TRBV11-2 and TRBJ2-7, with D tentatively TRBD1 or TRBD2 (5 bases each). The V end lost 5 bases, the J end lost 4 bases, and 27 bases lay between the germline ends. Germline values: CDR1 SGHAT, CDR2 FQNNGV. CDR3 length equals 18 residues. The CDR3 DNA reads as TGTGCCAGCAGCGACCGGTCGGGGCTAGCCCTCTCTGTGTACGAGCAGTACTTC. This codes for CASSDRSGLALSVYEQYF.

The chain joins TRBV6-1 to TRBJ2-2; possibly TRBD2 for D (6 bases). Germline CDR1 is MNHNS and CDR2 is SASEGT. Trimming removed 6 bases at V and 2 bases at J, with 13 bases between. The CDR3 sequence is 15 residues long. The CDR3 nucleotides are TGTGCCAGCAGGCGGGAAGTTTTTAACACCGGGGAGCTGTTTTTT. This encodes CASRREVFNTGELFF.

The CDR3 loop reads CASSVAPRDTQYF. The CDR3, as DNA: TGTGCCAGCAGCGTAGCCCCTAGAGATACGCAGTATTTT. This chain links TRBV9 with TRBJ2-3; unclear D gene. CDR3 length: 13 residues. Germline assignment: CDR1 SGDLS and CDR2 YYNGEE. The ends were cut back, 0 bases at V and 5 bases at J, with 7 bases in the middle.

As regards this clone: The same CDR3 also results from other DNA sequences found in this sample. V is TRBV2 and J is TRBJ2-5; 8 bases line up with TRBD1. V was pared by 6 bases and J by 5 bases, with 2 bases of the junction left unmatched. Germline V gives CDR1 SNHLY, CDR2 FYNNEI. The CDR3 spans 12 residues. CDR3 DNA: TGTGCCAGCAGGGGGGACAGGGAGACCCAGTACTTC. Its protein is CASRGDRETQYF.

V and J are TRBV6-5 and TRBJ2-2; D is unclear. The CDR3 runs 15 residues. Germline loops: CDR1 MNHEY, CDR2 SVGAGI. Trimming stripped 7 bases from V and 4 bases from J, with 16 bases between. The CDR3 coding sequence is TGTGCCAGCAAACGCGCAGGCCCTCCCACCGGGGAGCTGTTTTTT. Translating it yields CASKRAGPPTGELFF.

This clone was picked up one time. In the same sample, other DNA sequences code for this CDR3. The chain links TRBV19 to TRBJ2-2; TRBD2 matches at 7 bases. Losses at the gene ends were 3 bases for V and 5 bases for J; bases not matched to a gene: 6. From germline, CDR1 is LNHDA and CDR2 SQIVND (reference sequence). There are 15 residues in the CDR3. In DNA, the CDR3 is TGTGCCAGTAGTATGCTTGCGGGAGCAACCGGGGAGCTGTTTTTT. Translating it yields CASSMLAGATGELFF.

The chain carries TRBV9 and TRBJ2-2; no clear D gene. The CDR3 extends over 17 amino acids. V was cut by 2 bases and J by 3 bases, with 17 bases left in between. Germline V lookup: CDR1 SGDLS, CDR2 YYNGEE. In DNA, the CDR3 is TGTGCCAGCAGCGTCTCCTCCAGAGTGGGTGACACCGGGGAGCTGTTTTTT. It is translated as CASSVSSRVGDTGELFF.

V gene TRBV9 combines with J gene TRBJ2-2; 11 nucleotides agree with TRBD2. Germline lookup yields CDR1 SGDLS and CDR2 YYNGEE. The CDR3 loop spans 14 amino acids. V shed 3 bases, J shed 6 bases, and the junction held 1 base outside the gene matches. Here the CDR3 reads CASSALAGAGELFF. DNA for the CDR3: TGTGCCAGCAGCGCACTAGCGGGGGCCGGGGAGCTGTTTTTT.

This clone was detected only once. The V and J genes are TRBV7-2 and TRBJ2-5, with D possibly TRBD2 on 6 matching bases. The V end was cut by 5 bases, the J end by 0 bases, with 10 bases between. CDR3 length: 14 amino acids. CDR1 and CDR2 from the germline V gene are SGHTA and FQGNSA. CDR3 bases: TGTGCCAGCAGCAGGAGCGGGTACCAAGAGACCCAGTACTTC. It encodes CASSRSGYQETQYF. Variable domain in full (rest from reference TRBV7-2 and TRBJ2-5): GAGVSQSPSNKVTEKGKDVELRCDPISGHTALYWYRQSLGQGLEFLIYFQGNSAPDKSGLPSDRFSAERTGGSVSTLTIQRTQQEDSAVYLCASSRSGYQETQYFGPGTRLLVL.

The V gene is TRBV27, the J gene TRBJ2-1; D perhaps matches TRBD2 (6 bases). Trimming pared 6 bases from V and 0 bases from J, leaving 15 bases between. Germline CDR1 is MNHEY and CDR2 is SMNVEV (reference sequence). The CDR3 consists of 16 residues. CDR3: CASSSLRGSSYNEQFF. CDR3 bases: TGTGCCAGCAGCTCCCTGCGGGGCTCCTCCTACAATGAGCAGTTCTTC.

The genes are TRBV25-1 and TRBJ1-2; TRBD1 agrees at 9 bases. Germline CDR1 reads MGHDK; CDR2 reads SYGVNS. The V gene end was trimmed by 2 bases and the J gene end by 3 bases; junction bases not matched to a gene: 13. The CDR3 extends over 18 amino acids. This CDR3 reads CASSEHRGRSPTHYGYTF. The CDR3 DNA sequence: TGTGCCAGCAGTGAACACAGGGGGCGTAGCCCTACACACTATGGCTACACCTTC.

In this sample, this clone turned up once. This rearrangement joins TRBV2 to TRBJ1-4, with 8 bases matching TRBD1. Unmatched junction bases numbered 13, after V lost 5 bases and J lost 8 bases. The CDR3 is made up of 16 amino acids. The germline V gene encodes CDR1 SNHLY and CDR2 FYNNEI. CDR3 sequence: CASSLLSGTGGEKLFF. The CDR3 DNA sequence: TGTGCCAGCAGTTTACTCTCCGGGACAGGTGGGGAAAAACTGTTTTTT.